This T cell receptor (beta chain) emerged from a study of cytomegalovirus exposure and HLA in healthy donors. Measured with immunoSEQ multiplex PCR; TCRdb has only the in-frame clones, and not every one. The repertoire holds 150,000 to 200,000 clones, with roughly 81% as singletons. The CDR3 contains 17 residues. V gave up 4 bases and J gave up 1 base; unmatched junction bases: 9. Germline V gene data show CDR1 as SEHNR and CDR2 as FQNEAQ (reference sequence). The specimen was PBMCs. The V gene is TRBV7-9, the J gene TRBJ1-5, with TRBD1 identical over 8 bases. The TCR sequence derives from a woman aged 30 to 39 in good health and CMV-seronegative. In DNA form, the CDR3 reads TGTGCCAGCAGCTCCGCCTTCTGGACAGGGAGCAATCAGCCCCAGCATTTT. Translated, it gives CASSSAFWTGSNQPQHF.